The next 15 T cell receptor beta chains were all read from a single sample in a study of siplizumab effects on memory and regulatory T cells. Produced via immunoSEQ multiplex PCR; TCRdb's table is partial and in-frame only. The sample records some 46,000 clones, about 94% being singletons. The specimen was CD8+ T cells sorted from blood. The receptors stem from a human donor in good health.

The CDR3 sequence: CSARGGAGYTF. The CDR3 bases are TGCAGTGCTAGAGGGGGTGCAGGCTACACCTTC. V is TRBV20-1 and J is TRBJ1-2; D not resolved. With 1 base removed from V and 8 bases from J, the gap between germline ends came to 8 bases. This CDR3 contains 11 residues. Germline V gene data show CDR1 as DFQATT and CDR2 as SNEGSKA (reference sequence).

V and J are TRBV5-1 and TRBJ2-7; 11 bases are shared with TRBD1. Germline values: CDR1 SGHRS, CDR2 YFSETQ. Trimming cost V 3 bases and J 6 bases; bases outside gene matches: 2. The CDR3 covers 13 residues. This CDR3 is CASSWGQGGEQYF. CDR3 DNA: TGCGCCAGCAGCTGGGGACAGGGGGGCGAGCAGTACTTC.

CDR3 residues: CASSQGYQGMETQYF. The DNA for the CDR3 is TGCGCCAGCAGCCAAGGTTATCAGGGGATGGAGACCCAGTACTTC. This chain connects TRBV4-1 to TRBJ2-5, with TRBD1 as a possible D gene (6 bases). CDR3 size: 15 residues. Germline CDR1 and CDR2: MGHRA and YSYEKL. Trimming pared 1 base from V and 5 bases from J, leaving 14 bases between.

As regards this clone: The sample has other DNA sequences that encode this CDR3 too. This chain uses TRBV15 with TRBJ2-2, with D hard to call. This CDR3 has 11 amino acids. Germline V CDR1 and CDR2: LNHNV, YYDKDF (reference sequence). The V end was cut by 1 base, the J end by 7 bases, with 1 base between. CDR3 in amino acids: CATSRGGELFF. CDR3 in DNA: TGTGCCACCAGCAGAGGCGGGGAGCTGTTTTTT.

The chain's CDR3 is CASKKDPGGRTEAFF. The CDR3 bases are TGTGCCAGCAAAAAAGACCCAGGGGGCCGCACTGAAGCTTTCTTT. V and J are TRBV2 and TRBJ1-1; 8 bases line up with TRBD1. CDR3 length: 15 residues. V was pared by 7 bases and J by 4 bases, with 11 bases of the junction left unmatched. Per germline, CDR1 SNHLY and CDR2 FYNNEI. Full variable domain (outside the CDR3, taken from reference TRBV2 and TRBJ1-1): EPEVTQTPSHQVTQMGQEVILRCVPISNHLYFYWYRQILGQKVEFLVSFYNNEISEKSEIFDDQFSVERPDGSNFTLKIRSTKLEDSAMYFCASKKDPGGRTEAFFGQGTRLTVV.

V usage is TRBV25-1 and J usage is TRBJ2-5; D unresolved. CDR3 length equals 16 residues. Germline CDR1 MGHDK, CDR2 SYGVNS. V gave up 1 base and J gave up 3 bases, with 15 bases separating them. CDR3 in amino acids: CASSEWGRAEKETQYF. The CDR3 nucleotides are TGTGCCAGCAGTGAATGGGGTCGGGCAGAAAAAGAGACCCAGTACTTC.

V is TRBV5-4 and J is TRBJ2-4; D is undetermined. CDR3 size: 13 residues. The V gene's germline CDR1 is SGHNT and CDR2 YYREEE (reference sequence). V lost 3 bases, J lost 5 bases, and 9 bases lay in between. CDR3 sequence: CASSSLSENIQYF. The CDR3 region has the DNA TGTGCCAGCAGCTCCCTGTCGGAAAACATTCAGTACTTC.

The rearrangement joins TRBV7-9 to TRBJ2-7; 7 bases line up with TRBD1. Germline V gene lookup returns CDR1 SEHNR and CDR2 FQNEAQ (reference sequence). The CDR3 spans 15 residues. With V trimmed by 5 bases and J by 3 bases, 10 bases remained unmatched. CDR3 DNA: TGTGCCAGCAGCCTGGACAGGAACATCTACTACGAGCAGTACTTC. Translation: CASSLDRNIYYEQYF.

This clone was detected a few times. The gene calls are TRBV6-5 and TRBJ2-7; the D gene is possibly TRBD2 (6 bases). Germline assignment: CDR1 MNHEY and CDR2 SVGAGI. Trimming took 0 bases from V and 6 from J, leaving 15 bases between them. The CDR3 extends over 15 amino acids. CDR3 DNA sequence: TGTGCCAGCAGTTACTCACGGGGGTCAACGCTCGAGCAGTACTTC. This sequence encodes CASSYSRGSTLEQYF.

This CDR3 reads CASSVPGHEQFF. Written as DNA, the CDR3 is TGTGCCAGCAGCGTCCCGGGACATGAGCAGTTCTTC. The rearrangement uses TRBV7-2 and TRBJ2-1; D possibly uses TRBD1 or TRBD2 (5 bases each). CDR1 SGHTA and CDR2 FQGNSA come from the germline V gene. The CDR3 loop spans 12 amino acids. V was shortened by 5 bases and J by 8 bases, with 10 bases between the two germline ends.

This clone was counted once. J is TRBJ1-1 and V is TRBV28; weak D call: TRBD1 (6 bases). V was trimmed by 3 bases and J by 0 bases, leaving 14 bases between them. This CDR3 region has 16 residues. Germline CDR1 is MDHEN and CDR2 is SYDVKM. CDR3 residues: CASSFQRGQLNTEAFF. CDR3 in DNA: TGTGCCAGCAGTTTTCAAAGAGGACAGCTGAACACTGAAGCTTTCTTT.

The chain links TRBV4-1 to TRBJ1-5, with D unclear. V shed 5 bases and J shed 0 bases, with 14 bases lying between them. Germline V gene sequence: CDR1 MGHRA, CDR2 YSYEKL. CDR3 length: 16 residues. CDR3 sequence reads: CASSSAGRDSNQPQHF. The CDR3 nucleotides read TGCGCCAGCAGCTCCGCTGGTCGGGATAGCAATCAGCCCCAGCATTTT.

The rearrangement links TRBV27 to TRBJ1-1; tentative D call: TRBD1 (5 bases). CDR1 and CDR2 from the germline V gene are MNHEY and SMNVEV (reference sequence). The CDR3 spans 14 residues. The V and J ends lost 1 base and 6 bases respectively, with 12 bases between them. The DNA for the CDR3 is TGTGCCAGCAGTTTATTGGGACCGGTTGCTGAAGCTTTCTTT. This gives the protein CASSLLGPVAEAFF.

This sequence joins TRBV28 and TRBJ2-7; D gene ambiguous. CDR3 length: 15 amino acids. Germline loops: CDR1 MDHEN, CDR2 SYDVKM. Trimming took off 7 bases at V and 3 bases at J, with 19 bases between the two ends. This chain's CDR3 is CASNHFGEGVYEQYF. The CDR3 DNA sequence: TGTGCCAGCAATCACTTTGGGGAAGGAGTCTACGAGCAGTACTTC.

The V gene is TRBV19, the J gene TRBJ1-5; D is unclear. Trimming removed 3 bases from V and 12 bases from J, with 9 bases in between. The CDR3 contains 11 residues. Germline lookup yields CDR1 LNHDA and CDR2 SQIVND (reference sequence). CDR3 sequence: CASSIPPLQHF. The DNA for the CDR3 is TGTGCCAGTAGTATCCCGCCACTCCAGCATTTT. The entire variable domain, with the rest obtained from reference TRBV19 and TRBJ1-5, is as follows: DGGITQSPKYLFRKEGQNVTLSCEQNLNHDAMYWYRQDPGQGLRLIYYSQIVNDFQKGDIAEGYSVSREKKESFPLTVTSAQKNPTAFYLCASSIPPLQHFGDGTRLSIL.